The 16 T cell receptor beta chains in this list originate from one sample, sequenced in a study of T cell changes during pregnancy in multiple sclerosis. Clones were sequenced by immunoSEQ multiplex PCR, and TCRdb holds only the in-frame ones, with some missing. The sample records around 63,000 clones, roughly 89% being singletons. This specimen was peripheral blood, taken after pregnancy. The source is a female donor in good health, enrolled as a control in a pregnancy study.

The chain is built from TRBV5-4 and TRBJ2-5, with TRBD2 matching 10 bases. Trimming at V came to 3 bases and at J to 5 bases, leaving 7 bases not matched to a gene. Germline V gives CDR1 SGHNT, CDR2 YYREEE (reference sequence). The CDR3 is made up of 15 amino acids. The CDR3 reads CASSSPSGGGETQYF. CDR3 in DNA: TGTGCCAGCAGCTCTCCTAGCGGGGGTGGTGAGACCCAGTACTTC.

This clone was seen once. The genes are TRBV6-5 and TRBJ1-1; 7 nucleotides match TRBD1. Germline V gives CDR1 MNHEY, CDR2 SVGAGI. The trim removed 2 bases at V and 1 base at J, leaving 4 bases unmatched. The CDR3 is made up of 15 amino acids. CDR3 sequence: CASSYVNRGNTEAFF. In DNA form, the CDR3 reads TGTGCCAGCAGTTACGTCAACAGGGGGAACACTGAAGCTTTCTTT.

The V gene is TRBV19, the J gene TRBJ2-1, with D maybe TRBD1 (6 bases). Per the germline V gene, CDR1 is LNHDA and CDR2 is SQIVND (reference sequence). The CDR3 consists of 16 residues. Trimming took off 3 bases at V and 4 bases at J, with 16 bases between the two ends. The CDR3 is CASSISGTRTYNEQFF. CDR3 DNA sequence: TGTGCCAGTAGTATCTCCGGGACAAGGACGTACAATGAGCAGTTCTTC.

V is TRBV9 and J is TRBJ1-5; TRBD1 agrees at 8 bases. This CDR3 has 16 amino acids. The germline V gene has CDR1 SGDLS and CDR2 YYNGEE. With V trimmed by 4 bases and J by 0 bases, 6 bases remained unmatched. DNA of the CDR3: TGTGCCAGCAGCTCTGGACAGGGATATAGCAATCAGCCCCAGCATTTT. This gives the protein CASSSGQGYSNQPQHF.

Only a few counts were recorded for this clone. V and J are TRBV5-1 and TRBJ2-2; D is unclear. CDR3 size: 14 residues. Germline CDR1 SGHRS, CDR2 YFSETQ. The V end was cut by 3 bases, the J end by 4 bases, with 10 bases between. CDR3 nucleotide sequence: TGCGCCAGCAGCTCATACGAGATCACCGGGGAGCTGTTTTTT. It is translated as CASSSYEITGELFF.

J is TRBJ1-5 and V is TRBV6-1, with D unresolved. The V gene lost 3 bases and the J gene lost 2 bases, with 11 bases spanning the gap. The CDR3 is 15 amino acids. Germline values: CDR1 MNHNS, CDR2 SASEGT. In nucleotides, the CDR3 is TGTGCCAGCAGTGAGAATCACGGGGGCAATCAGCCCCAGCATTTT. Translated: CASSENHGGNQPQHF.

The chain has TRBV15 and TRBJ2-7, with 7 bases lining up with TRBD1. V lost 2 bases, J lost 2 bases, and 12 bases stayed unmatched. The CDR3 sequence is 17 residues long. Germline-derived CDR1 and CDR2 are LNHNV and YYDKDF (reference sequence). The CDR3 sequence: CATSRNFFRDRTYEQYF. CDR3 nucleotides: TGTGCCACCAGCAGAAATTTTTTTCGGGACAGAACCTACGAGCAGTACTTC. The full variable domain, completed using reference TRBV15 and TRBJ2-7, is DAMVIQNPRYQVTQFGKPVTLSCSQTLNHNVMYWYQQKSSQAPKLLFHYYDKDFNNEADTPDNFQSRRPNTSFCFLDIRSPGLGDTAMYLCATSRNFFRDRTYEQYFGPGTRLTVT.

V gene TRBV6-4 combines with J gene TRBJ1-6, with 10 positions matching TRBD1. The J segment lost 9 bases and the V segment lost 3 bases, leaving 5 bases of the junction unmatched. The CDR3 spans 15 residues. The germline V gene encodes CDR1 MRHNA and CDR2 SNTAGT. CDR3 coding DNA: TGTGCCAGCAGTGATGCCCGGACAGGGGGTTCACCCCTCCACTTT. It specifies CASSDARTGGSPLHF.

The rearrangement uses TRBV5-1 and TRBJ1-2; 7 bases align to TRBD1. Trimming took 1 base from V and 1 from J; bases not matched to a gene: 4. The CDR3 length is 15 residues. Germline-derived CDR1 and CDR2 are SGHRS and YFSETQ. The CDR3 coding sequence is TGCGCCAGCAGCTTGAGGACAGGCCGTAACTATGGCTACACCTTC. The encoded protein is CASSLRTGRNYGYTF. The full variable domain, completed using reference TRBV5-1 and TRBJ1-2, is KAGVTQTPRYLIKTRGQQVTLSCSPISGHRSVSWYQQTPGQGLQFLFEYFSETQRNKGNFPGRFSGRQFSNSRSEMNVSTLELGDSALYLCASSLRTGRNYGYTFGSGTRLTVV.

The J gene is TRBJ1-1, the V gene TRBV7-8; 8 bases map to TRBD1. The CDR3 runs 16 residues. The trim removed 5 bases at V and 1 base at J, leaving 9 bases unmatched. Germline V gene lookup returns CDR1 SGHVS and CDR2 FQNEAQ. The CDR3 here is CASSKRTGYSNTEAFF. CDR3 coding DNA: TGTGCCAGCAGCAAAAGGACAGGGTACTCGAACACTGAAGCTTTCTTT.

The gene calls are TRBV5-4 and TRBJ1-1, with D perhaps matching TRBD1 (5 bases). CDR3 length: 15 residues. CDR1 SGHNT and CDR2 YYREEE come from the germline V gene (reference sequence). Trimming stripped 6 bases from V and 1 base from J, with 16 bases between. The CDR3 DNA is TGTGCCAGCACCCCCTGGGGCCCGAAGAACACTGAAGCTTTCTTT. Translating gives CASTPWGPKNTEAFF. Drawing the rest from reference TRBV5-4 and TRBJ1-1, the complete variable domain is ETGVTQSPTHLIKTRGQQVTLRCSSQSGHNTVSWYQQALGQGPQFIFQYYREEENGRGNFPPRFSGLQFPNYSSELNVNALELDDSALYLCASTPWGPKNTEAFFGQGTRLTVV.

The gene calls are TRBV7-9 and TRBJ1-1; 8 bases map to TRBD1. V was pared by 5 bases and J by 3 bases, with 8 bases of the junction left unmatched. This CDR3 region has 15 residues. Germline V gene lookup returns CDR1 SEHNR and CDR2 FQNEAQ (reference sequence). CDR3 amino acids: CASSPRQGLYTEAFF. DNA of the CDR3: TGTGCCAGCAGCCCCCGACAGGGGCTCTACACTGAAGCTTTCTTT.

This clone occurred once. The chain uses TRBV7-2 and TRBJ2-1; 12 bases line up with TRBD2. Germline V gene sequence: CDR1 SGHTA, CDR2 FQGNSA. The length of the CDR3 is 18 residues. Trimming cost V 3 bases and J 7 bases; bases outside gene matches: 13. The CDR3 nucleotides are TGTGCCAGCAGCTTTGGGACTAGCGGGCGACGGGTGGGTAATGAGCAGTTCTTC. It is translated as CASSFGTSGRRVGNEQFF.

V and J are TRBV27 and TRBJ2-3; 8 positions agree with TRBD1. This CDR3 is built from 15 residues. V shed 8 bases and J 3 bases; nucleotides not matched to a gene: 10. The germline CDR1 and CDR2 sequences are MNHEY and SMNVEV (reference sequence). The CDR3 protein is CASHRRHRGTDTQYF. The CDR3 nucleotides are TGTGCCAGCCATCGTCGGCACAGGGGGACAGATACGCAGTATTTT.

The chain has TRBV30 and TRBJ1-2, with 8 bases that match TRBD1. The CDR3 sequence is 12 residues long. From germline, CDR1 is GTSNPN and CDR2 SVGIG (reference sequence). CDR3 amino acids: CAGGQGGPRYTF. The CDR3, as DNA: TGTGCTGGTGGACAGGGAGGTCCCCGCTACACCTTC.

The sample holds a few counts of this clone. The chain is built from TRBV4-2 and TRBJ1-2, with TRBD1 matching over 7 bases. Losses at the gene ends were 4 bases for V and 5 bases for J; bases not matched to a gene: 1. Germline lookup yields CDR1 LGHNA and CDR2 YNFKEQ. CDR3 length: 12 residues. CDR3 DNA sequence: TGTGCCAGCAGCCTGGACAGGTATGGCTACACCTTC. As protein: CASSLDRYGYTF.